Each of the 2 T cell receptor beta chains below was sequenced from the same sample in a study of beta chain features in type 1 diabetes. No antigens are known for them. Points from the study as a whole: Patients with Type 1 diabetes showed moderately but significantly shorter TCRB CDR3s in all four CD4+ subsets.

The study reverse transcribed the entire isolated RNA, so it sequenced expressed TCRB transcripts. Sequencing used immunoSEQ multiplex PCR; TCRdb keeps in-frame clones, though not all of them. The data contain approximately 360,000 clones, roughly 12% of them seen just once; the ten biggest clones take up roughly 0.0097%. Sequencing was done on a sample of naive CD4+ T cells from blood. These receptor sequences come from a woman aged 18-35 years with type 1 diabetes.

The rearrangement joins TRBV29-1 to TRBJ1-2, with D perhaps TRBD1 (5 bases). V gave up 7 bases and J gave up 4 bases, with 16 bases separating them. The CDR3 extends over 13 amino acids. Germline V gene lookup returns CDR1 SQVTM and CDR2 ANQGSEA. The CDR3 bases are TGCAGCGCGGCAAAAGGGGAAGGCTATGGCTACACCTTC. Protein product: CSAAKGEGYGYTF.

This clone was observed a few times. The V call is TRBV7-3, the J call TRBJ2-7; 8 bases are shared with TRBD1. This CDR3 has 16 residues. V lost 0 bases, J lost 5 bases, and 9 bases stayed unmatched. Germline CDR1 is SGHTA and CDR2 is FQGTGA. The CDR3 region has the DNA TGTGCCAGCAGCTTAACCCCTTCTCAGGGGGCAAACGAGCAGTACTTC. Amino acids: CASSLTPSQGANEQYF.